The clone carrying this T cell receptor beta chain was picked up many times. What it binds is unknown. The sample comes from a study of T cells in Graves' hyperthyroidism and ophthalmopathy. Study information: Peripheral blood collection took place at initial diagnosis, before any treatment.

General study points: Most thyroid clonotypes with frequency above 0.001 were detected in blood.

What was amplified from RNA transcripts were TCR beta CDR3 regions. The HTBI primer set drove a first-round RT-PCR of the TCR CDR3. Each CDR3 protein gets one entry after TCRdb re-called the multiplex PCR reads with MiXCR. Among approximately 400,000 distinct CDR3 sequences listed, approximately 14% were seen once. V dropped 3 bases and J dropped 0 bases, with 13 bases sitting between them. The CDR3 totals 16 residues. Germline CDR1 SGHAT, CDR2 FQNNGV. Uncontrolled infections, other autoimmune diseases, pregnancy or lactation led to exclusion of patients. The TCR comes from a woman under 30 with Graves' hyperthyroidism. Sequencing was performed on blood. V and J are TRBV11-2 and TRBJ2-3, with D unclear. In DNA, the CDR3 is TGTGCCAGCAGCTTTGGTGGCTGGCTTAGCACAGATACGCAGTATTTT. Translation: CASSFGGWLSTDTQYF.